This T cell receptor beta chain was documented in a study of control samples from healthy donors and cancer patients. Produced via immunoSEQ multiplex PCR; TCRdb's table is partial and in-frame only. The repertoire consists of 70,000 to 75,000 clones, with less than 90% occurring once and the leading ten covering 3.5% to 4%. V was pared by 6 bases and J by 8 bases, with 13 bases of the junction left unmatched. CDR1 and CDR2 from the germline V gene are MDHEN and SYDVKM. This CDR3 comprises 15 residues. The source material was blood. The genes are TRBV28 and TRBJ1-2; TRBD1 matches 9 bases. The source of this sequence is a woman aged 45-60 years in good health. CDR3 coding DNA: TGTGCCAGCAGCAGTTCCGGGACAGGGAGGTACGGCTACACCTTC. Protein product: CASSSSGTGRYGYTF.